The source of this T cell receptor beta chain is a study of blood T cell repertoires in COVID-19. Turning to the study itself: T cells, B-cell-depleted T cells, or PBMCs supplied cDNA or gDNA.

Per the original methods: Reference gene primer amplification yielded estimated nucleated cell counts. The method was immunoSEQ multiplex PCR; TCRdb's version includes in-frame clones alone and lacks a portion of them. That table is the source of V, J and clone size, and D and trimming were worked out from the DNA. Of around 75,000 clones in the sample, 60% to 85% were seen once. Trimming took 5 bases from V and 4 from J, leaving 16 bases between them. CDR1 is SGHVS and CDR2 is FQNEAQ in the germline V gene. The CDR3 spans 15 residues. The V call is TRBV7-8, the J call TRBJ2-3, with D possibly being TRBD2 (5 bases). The sequence was obtained from an elderly woman with active or convalescent COVID-19. Specimen: peripheral blood. CDR3 DNA sequence: TGTGCCAGCAGCCCACGGGATCCGGCTCCAGATACGCAGTATTTT. This sequence encodes CASSPRDPAPDTQYF.